The source of this TCR beta chain is a study of CD8+CD57+ T cells in acquired aplastic anemia. Background on the study: Recorded DNA amounts for sorted CD4+ and CD8+ cells had an average of 3.2 ug. Healthy donor CD4+ samples were sequenced to a depth that averaged about 10.8 million reads. Study observations and caveats: Any difference that existed in CD8+ Simpson's diversity between patients and controls was not significant. Patients and controls shared twenty-nine CD8+ CDR3 sequences, highly expressed in patients.

Profiling of TCR beta VDJ combinations and CDR3 sequences used genomic DNA as template. TCRdb re-analysed the reads in MiXCR, keeping a single row per CDR3 protein. The data show roughly 61,000 distinct CDR3 sequences, less than 65% seen once. Trimming took off 7 bases at V and 1 base at J, with 16 bases between the two ends. The CDR3 is made up of 15 amino acids. Per germline, CDR1 LNHDA and CDR2 SQIVND (reference sequence). The count of this clonotype is one. Its antigen remains unknown. The sequenced material came from sorted CD4+, CD8+, or CD8+CD57+ T cells (not recorded which) from PBMCs. The chain joins TRBV19 to TRBJ1-1, with D maybe TRBD1 (6 bases). This TCR came from a human donor in good health, serving as a control. The CDR3 DNA reads as TGTGCCAGTACTACAAGGGGGGCCCCGAACACTGAAGCTTTCTTT. It is translated as CASTTRGAPNTEAFF.